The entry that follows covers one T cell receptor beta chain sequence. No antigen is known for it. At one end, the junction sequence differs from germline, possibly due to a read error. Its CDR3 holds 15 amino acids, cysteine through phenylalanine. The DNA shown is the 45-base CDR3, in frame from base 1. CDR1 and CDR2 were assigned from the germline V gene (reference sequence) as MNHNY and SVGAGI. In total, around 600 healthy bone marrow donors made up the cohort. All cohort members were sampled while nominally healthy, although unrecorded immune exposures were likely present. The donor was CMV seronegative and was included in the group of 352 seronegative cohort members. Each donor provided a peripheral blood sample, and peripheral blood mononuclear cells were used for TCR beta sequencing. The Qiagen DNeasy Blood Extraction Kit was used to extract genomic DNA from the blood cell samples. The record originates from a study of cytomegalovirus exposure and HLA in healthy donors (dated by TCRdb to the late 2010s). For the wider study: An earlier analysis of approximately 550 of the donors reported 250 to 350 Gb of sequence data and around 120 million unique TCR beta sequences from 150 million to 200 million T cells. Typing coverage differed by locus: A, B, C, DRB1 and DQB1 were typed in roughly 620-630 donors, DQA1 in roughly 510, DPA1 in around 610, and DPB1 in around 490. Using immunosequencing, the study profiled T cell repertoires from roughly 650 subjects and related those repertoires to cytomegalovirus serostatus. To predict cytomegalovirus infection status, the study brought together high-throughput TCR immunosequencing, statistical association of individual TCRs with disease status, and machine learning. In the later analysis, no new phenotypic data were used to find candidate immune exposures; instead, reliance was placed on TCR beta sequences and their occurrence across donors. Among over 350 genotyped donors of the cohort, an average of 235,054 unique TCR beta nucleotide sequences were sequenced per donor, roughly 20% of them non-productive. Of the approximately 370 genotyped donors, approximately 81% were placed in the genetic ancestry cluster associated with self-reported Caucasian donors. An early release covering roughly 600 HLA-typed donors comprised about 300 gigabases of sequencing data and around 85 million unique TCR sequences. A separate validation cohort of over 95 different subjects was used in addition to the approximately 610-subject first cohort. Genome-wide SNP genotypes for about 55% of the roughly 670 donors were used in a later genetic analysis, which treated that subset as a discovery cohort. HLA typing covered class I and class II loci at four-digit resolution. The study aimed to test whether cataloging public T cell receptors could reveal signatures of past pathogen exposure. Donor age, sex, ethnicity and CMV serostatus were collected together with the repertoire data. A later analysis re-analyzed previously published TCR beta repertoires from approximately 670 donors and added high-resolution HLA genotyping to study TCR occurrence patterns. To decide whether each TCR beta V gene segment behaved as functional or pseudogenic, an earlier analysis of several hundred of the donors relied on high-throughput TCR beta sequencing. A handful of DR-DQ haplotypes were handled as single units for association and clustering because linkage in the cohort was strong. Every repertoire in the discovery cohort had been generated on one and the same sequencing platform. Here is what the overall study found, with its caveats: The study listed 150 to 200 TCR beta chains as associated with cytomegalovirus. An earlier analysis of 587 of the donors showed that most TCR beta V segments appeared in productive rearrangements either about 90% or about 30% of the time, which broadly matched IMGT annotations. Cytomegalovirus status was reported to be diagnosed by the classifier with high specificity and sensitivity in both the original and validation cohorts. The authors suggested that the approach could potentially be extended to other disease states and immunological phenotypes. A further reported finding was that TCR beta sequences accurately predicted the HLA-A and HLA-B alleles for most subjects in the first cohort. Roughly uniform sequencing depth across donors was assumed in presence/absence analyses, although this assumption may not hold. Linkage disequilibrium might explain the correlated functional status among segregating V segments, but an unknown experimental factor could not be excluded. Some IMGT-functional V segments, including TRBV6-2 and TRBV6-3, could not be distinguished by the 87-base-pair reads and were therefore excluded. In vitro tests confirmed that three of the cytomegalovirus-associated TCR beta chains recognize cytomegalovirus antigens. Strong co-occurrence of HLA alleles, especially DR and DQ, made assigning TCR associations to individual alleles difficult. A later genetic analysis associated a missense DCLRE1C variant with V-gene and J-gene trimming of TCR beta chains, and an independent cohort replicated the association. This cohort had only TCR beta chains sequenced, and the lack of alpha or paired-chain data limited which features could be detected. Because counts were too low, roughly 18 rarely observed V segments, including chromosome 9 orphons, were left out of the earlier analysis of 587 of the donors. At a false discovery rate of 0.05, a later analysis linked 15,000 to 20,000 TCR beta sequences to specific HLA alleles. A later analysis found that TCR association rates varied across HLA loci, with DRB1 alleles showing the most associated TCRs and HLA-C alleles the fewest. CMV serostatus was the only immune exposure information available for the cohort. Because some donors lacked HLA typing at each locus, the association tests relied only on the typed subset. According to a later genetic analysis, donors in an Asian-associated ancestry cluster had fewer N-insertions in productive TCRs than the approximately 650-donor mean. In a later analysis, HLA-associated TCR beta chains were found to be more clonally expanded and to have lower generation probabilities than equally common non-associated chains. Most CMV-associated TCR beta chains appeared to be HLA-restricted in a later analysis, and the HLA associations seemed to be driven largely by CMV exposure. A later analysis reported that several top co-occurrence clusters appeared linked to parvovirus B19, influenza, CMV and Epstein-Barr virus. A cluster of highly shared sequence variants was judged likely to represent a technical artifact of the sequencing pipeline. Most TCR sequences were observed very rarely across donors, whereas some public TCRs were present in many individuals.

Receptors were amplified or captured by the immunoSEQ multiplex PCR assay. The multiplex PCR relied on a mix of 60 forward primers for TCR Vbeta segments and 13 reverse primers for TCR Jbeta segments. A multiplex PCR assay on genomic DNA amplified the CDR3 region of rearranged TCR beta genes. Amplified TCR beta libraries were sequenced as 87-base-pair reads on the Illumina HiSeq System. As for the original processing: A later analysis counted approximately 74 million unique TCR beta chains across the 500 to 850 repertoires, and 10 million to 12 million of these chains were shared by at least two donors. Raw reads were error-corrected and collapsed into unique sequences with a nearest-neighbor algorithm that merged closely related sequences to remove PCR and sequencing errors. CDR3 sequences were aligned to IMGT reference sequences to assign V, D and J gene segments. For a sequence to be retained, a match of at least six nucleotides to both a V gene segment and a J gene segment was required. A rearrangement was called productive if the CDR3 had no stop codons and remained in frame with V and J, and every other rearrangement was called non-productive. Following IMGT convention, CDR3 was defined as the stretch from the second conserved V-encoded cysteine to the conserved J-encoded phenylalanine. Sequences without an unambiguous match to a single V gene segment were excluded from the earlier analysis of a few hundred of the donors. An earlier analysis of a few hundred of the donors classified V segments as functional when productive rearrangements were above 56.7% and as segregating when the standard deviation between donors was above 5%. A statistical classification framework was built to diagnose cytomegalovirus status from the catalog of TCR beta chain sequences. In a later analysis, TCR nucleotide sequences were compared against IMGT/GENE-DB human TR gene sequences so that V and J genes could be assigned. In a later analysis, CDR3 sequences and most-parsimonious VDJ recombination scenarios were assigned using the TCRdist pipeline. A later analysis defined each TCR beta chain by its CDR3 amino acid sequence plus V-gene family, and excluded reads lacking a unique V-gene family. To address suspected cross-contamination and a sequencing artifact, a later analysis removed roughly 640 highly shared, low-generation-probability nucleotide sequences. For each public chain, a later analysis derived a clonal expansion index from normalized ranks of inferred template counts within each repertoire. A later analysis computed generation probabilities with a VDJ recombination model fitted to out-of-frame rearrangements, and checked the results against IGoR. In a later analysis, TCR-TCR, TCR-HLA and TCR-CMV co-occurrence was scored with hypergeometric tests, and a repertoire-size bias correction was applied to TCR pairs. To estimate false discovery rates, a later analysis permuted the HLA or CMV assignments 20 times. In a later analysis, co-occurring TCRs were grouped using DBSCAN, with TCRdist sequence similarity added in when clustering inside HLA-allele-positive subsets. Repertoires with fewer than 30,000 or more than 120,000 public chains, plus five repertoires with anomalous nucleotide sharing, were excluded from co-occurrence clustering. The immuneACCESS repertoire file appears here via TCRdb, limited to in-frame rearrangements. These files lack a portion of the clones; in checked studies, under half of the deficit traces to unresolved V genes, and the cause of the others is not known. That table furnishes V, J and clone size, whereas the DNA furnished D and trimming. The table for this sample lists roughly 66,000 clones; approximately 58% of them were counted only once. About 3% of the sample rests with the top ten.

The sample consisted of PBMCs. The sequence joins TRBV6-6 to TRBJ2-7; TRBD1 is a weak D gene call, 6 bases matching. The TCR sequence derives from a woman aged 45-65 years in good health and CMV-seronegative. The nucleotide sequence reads TGTGCCAGCAGTTATCGGACAGCCGAAACCTACGAGCAGCACTTC. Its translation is CASSYRTAETYEQHF.